A single sample gave rise to the 20 T cell receptor beta chains below, sequenced in a study of T cell changes during pregnancy in multiple sclerosis. TCRdb's table, derived via immunoSEQ multiplex PCR, lists solely in-frame clones and lacks some. The sample records 83,000 or so clones, 85% to 95% being singletons. Sequencing used peripheral blood, obtained after pregnancy. Every receptor here comes from a female donor in good health, enrolled as a control in a pregnancy study.

The chain carries TRBV2 and TRBJ2-7, with TRBD2 matching 11 bases. The length of the CDR3 is 14 residues. Trimming took 5 bases from V and 5 from J; bases not matched to a gene: 5. Germline CDR1 SNHLY, CDR2 FYNNEI. The CDR3 DNA follows: TGTGCCAGCAGTTTCGGACTAGCGGGCCACGAGCAGTACTTC. Amino acids: CASSFGLAGHEQYF.

The rearrangement links TRBV30 to TRBJ2-3, with 7 bases identical to TRBD1. The V and J ends lost 3 bases and 4 bases, in that order; junction bases with no gene match: 7. The CDR3 is made up of 14 amino acids. The germline V gene has CDR1 GTSNPN and CDR2 SVGIG (reference sequence). The CDR3 bases are TGTGCCTGGAGAGGGGACAGAGAGGCAGATACGCAGTATTTT. The encoded protein is CAWRGDREADTQYF.

The rearrangement links TRBV5-1 to TRBJ1-4; D is possibly TRBD1 (6 bases). The CDR3 is 16 amino acids. V was trimmed by 0 bases and J by 8 bases, leaving 17 bases between them. The germline CDR1 and CDR2 sequences are SGHRS and YFSETQ. The CDR3 DNA follows: TGCGCCAGCAGCTTGGCACCCCGGGGGGCTGGGGAAAAACTGTTTTTT. Encoded protein: CASSLAPRGAGEKLFF.

The chain employs TRBV6-1 and TRBJ1-1; 8 bases are shared with TRBD1. Trimming cost V 8 bases and J 3 bases; bases outside gene matches: 8. Germline V lookup: CDR1 MNHNS, CDR2 SASEGT. The CDR3 loop spans 14 amino acids. The CDR3 here is CASYRTGIDTEAFF. The CDR3 nucleotides read TGTGCCAGCTACCGGACAGGGATAGACACTGAAGCTTTCTTT.

CDR3 sequence (DNA): TGTGCCACCAGCAGAGGGGGAGGCTTAGCCGGGGAGCTGTTTTTT. As protein: CATSRGGGLAGELFF. The chain uses TRBV15 and TRBJ2-2, with D tentatively TRBD2 (6 bases). The germline CDR1 and CDR2 sequences are LNHNV and YYDKDF (reference sequence). V gave up 1 base and J gave up 6 bases, with 12 bases separating them. The CDR3 contains 15 residues.

This sequence joins TRBV11-3 and TRBJ2-1, with D perhaps matching TRBD1 (5 bases). The length of the CDR3 is 16 residues. V lost 5 bases and J lost 5, with 19 bases in between. Looked up from germline, CDR1 is SGHNT and CDR2 is YENEEA. CDR3 sequence (DNA): TGTGCCAGCAGCGCCCGAACAGGTCGGGTAAACAATGAGCAGTTCTTC. It specifies CASSARTGRVNNEQFF.

A single count supports this clone. The chain combines TRBV19 with TRBJ2-1; TRBD2 is a possible D gene (6 bases). Trimming took off 5 bases at V and 6 bases at J, with 17 bases between the two ends. Germline-derived CDR1 and CDR2 are LNHDA and SQIVND (reference sequence). The CDR3 is made up of 15 amino acids. The chain's CDR3 is CASSFTPGTVNEQFF. As DNA, the CDR3 is TGTGCCAGTAGTTTTACGCCCGGGACTGTCAATGAGCAGTTCTTC.

The sample holds one count of this clone. V and J are TRBV4-1 and TRBJ2-7; 7 bases match TRBD1. Trimming took 0 bases from V and 3 from J; bases not matched to a gene: 5. The CDR3 consists of 15 residues. CDR1 MGHRA and CDR2 YSYEKL come from the germline V gene. For the CDR3, the DNA is TGCGCCAGCAGCCAAGAAAGGGACAGAGACTACGAGCAGTACTTC. Residues: CASSQERDRDYEQYF.

The gene calls are TRBV5-1 and TRBJ2-1; 8 nucleotides line up with TRBD2. This CDR3 region has 15 residues. J lost 2 bases, V lost 0 bases, and 1 base had no gene match. Germline CDR1 reads SGHRS; CDR2 reads YFSETQ. As DNA, the CDR3 is TGCGCCAGCAGCTTGGCCGGGGGGGCCTACAATGAGCAGTTCTTC. Translation gives CASSLAGGAYNEQFF.

The J gene is TRBJ2-7, the V gene TRBV5-6, with a possible D match to TRBD1 (5 bases). Trimming cost V 3 bases and J 2 bases, with 15 bases left between them. Germline CDR1 SGHDT, CDR2 YYEEEE. The CDR3 loop spans 15 amino acids. The CDR3 reads CASSSQGRKTYEQYF. The CDR3 nucleotides read TGTGCCAGCAGCTCTCAGGGTAGGAAAACCTACGAGCAGTACTTC. The entire variable domain, with the rest obtained from reference TRBV5-6 and TRBJ2-7, is as follows: DAGVTQSPTHLIKTRGQQVTLRCSPKSGHDTVSWYQQALGQGPQFIFQYYEEEERQRGNFPDRFSGHQFPNYSSELNVNALLLGDSALYLCASSSQGRKTYEQYFGPGTRLTVT.

The rearrangement uses TRBV11-3 and TRBJ2-1; 7 bases align to TRBD2. Germline V gene lookup returns CDR1 SGHNT and CDR2 YENEEA. The CDR3 has 12 residues. J was trimmed by 10 bases and V by 4 bases; bases with no gene match: 4. The chain's CDR3 is CASSSQRDEQFF. DNA for the CDR3: TGTGCCAGCAGCTCCCAGCGGGACGAGCAGTTCTTC.

J is TRBJ1-1 and V is TRBV7-9, with D possibly matching TRBD1 (6 bases). CDR3 length: 15 amino acids. Trimming cost V 1 base and J 1 base, with 10 bases left between them. Germline values: CDR1 SEHNR, CDR2 FQNEAQ (reference sequence). CDR3 DNA: TGTGCCAGCAGCTTAGGACAGGCCGAGAACACTGAAGCTTTCTTT. Its protein is CASSLGQAENTEAFF.

This clone was detected only once. V is TRBV7-9 and J is TRBJ2-3, with D perhaps TRBD1 (6 bases). The CDR3 has 14 residues. With 3 bases removed from V and 6 bases from J, the gap between germline ends came to 13 bases. Per the germline V gene, CDR1 is SEHNR and CDR2 is FQNEAQ (reference sequence). The CDR3 protein is CASSFEGQTDTQYF. For the CDR3, the DNA is TGTGCCAGCAGCTTTGAGGGACAAACGGATACGCAGTATTTT.

The chain uses TRBV29-1 and TRBJ2-2; D is possibly TRBD1 (5 bases). Trimming cost V 1 base and J 0 bases, with 9 bases left between them. From germline, CDR1 is SQVTM and CDR2 ANQGSEA. The CDR3 contains 15 residues. CDR3 bases: TGCAGCGTTGAAGTCCTGACAGCGAACACCGGGGAGCTGTTTTTT. It yields the protein CSVEVLTANTGELFF.

This clone has only one observation. The chain uses TRBV5-8 and TRBJ2-7; 9 nucleotides line up with TRBD2. Germline V gene data show CDR1 as SGHTS and CDR2 as YDEGEE. V shed 0 bases and J 2 bases; nucleotides not matched to a gene: 3. The length of the CDR3 is 15 residues. This chain's CDR3 is CASSLGGGRAYEQYF. CDR3 nucleotides: TGTGCCAGCAGCTTGGGGGGCGGGAGGGCCTACGAGCAGTACTTC.

CDR3 DNA: TGTGCCAGCAGCTTAAGGAGGGACTCACCCCACTGGACTTTCTTT. As protein: CASSLRRDSPHWTFF. This chain joins TRBV7-6 and TRBJ1-1, with D tentatively TRBD1 (5 bases). Germline V gene sequence: CDR1 SGHVS, CDR2 FNYEAQ. CDR3 length equals 15 residues. Trimming left V 2 bases short and J 12 bases short, with 22 bases between.

The chain links TRBV4-1 to TRBJ2-2, with TRBD1 identical over 7 bases. Germline V gene data show CDR1 as MGHRA and CDR2 as YSYEKL. V dropped 3 bases and J dropped 2; count of bases not matched to a gene: 3. This CDR3 region has 15 residues. DNA of the CDR3: TGCGCCAGCAGCCACAGGACAGGAAACACCGGGGAGCTGTTTTTT. As protein: CASSHRTGNTGELFF.

The sample holds one count of this clone. The V gene is TRBV11-2, the J gene TRBJ1-2, with D hard to call. The CDR3 sequence is 13 residues long. CDR1 and CDR2 (germline): SGHAT, FQNNGV. V dropped 0 bases and J dropped 4 bases, with 6 bases sitting between them. Written as DNA, the CDR3 is TGTGCCAGCAGCTTAGACAGATCCTATGGCTACACCTTC. Protein product: CASSLDRSYGYTF.

This clone was observed once. The chain has TRBV7-9 and TRBJ2-6; D might be TRBD2 (6 bases). Per the germline V gene, CDR1 is SEHNR and CDR2 is FQNEAQ (reference sequence). The CDR3 consists of 17 residues. V was trimmed by 4 bases and J by 0 bases, leaving 13 bases between them. The CDR3 is CASSSPRGTSGANVLTF. In DNA form, the CDR3 reads TGTGCCAGCAGCTCGCCCCGGGGGACCTCTGGGGCCAACGTCCTGACTTTC.

This clone was seen once. CDR3: CASSLYRTDGTQYF. In DNA, the CDR3 is TGTGCCAGCAGTTTGTATCGGACAGACGGGACCCAGTACTTC. The chain uses TRBV27 and TRBJ2-5, with D perhaps TRBD1 (6 bases). This CDR3 contains 14 residues. From germline, CDR1 is MNHEY and CDR2 SMNVEV (reference sequence). V gave up 3 bases and J gave up 7 bases, with 15 bases separating them.